These 32 T cell receptor beta chains came from one sample sequenced in a study of blood T cell repertoires in COVID-19. The assay was immunoSEQ multiplex PCR, and TCRdb's table has in-frame clones only and misses some. The repertoire holds 250,000 to 300,000 clones, with roughly 88% as singletons. Source material: PBMCs or T cells enriched from blood (not recorded which). Receptor source: a woman aged 40 to 55 with acute COVID-19.

The V call is TRBV3-1 (or the pseudogene TRBV3-2), the J call TRBJ1-3, with TRBD1 matching 9 bases. Germline CDR1 LGHDT, CDR2 YNNKEL (reference sequence). The CDR3 has 15 residues. V lost 3 bases, J lost 4 bases, and 4 bases stayed unmatched. The CDR3 nucleotides are TGTGCCAGCAGCCAGAGGGGACAGGGAGGAAACACCATATATTTT. Protein sequence: CASSQRGQGGNTIYF.

The V call is TRBV7-9, the J call TRBJ2-7, with 10 bases that match TRBD1. The V and J ends lost 4 bases and 6 bases, in that order; junction bases with no gene match: 6. Germline V gene sequence: CDR1 SEHNR, CDR2 FQNEAQ (reference sequence). CDR3 length: 14 residues. The CDR3 loop reads CASSSRQGAGEQYF. CDR3 nucleotide sequence: TGTGCCAGCAGCTCCCGACAGGGGGCAGGCGAGCAGTACTTC.

The chain employs TRBV3-1 (or the pseudogene TRBV3-2) and TRBJ2-6; 8 bases agree with TRBD2. The CDR3 extends over 16 amino acids. The germline gives CDR1 LGHDT, CDR2 YNNKEL (reference sequence). V was pared by 4 bases and J by 0 bases, with 2 bases of the junction left unmatched. The CDR3 DNA sequence: TGTGCCAGCAGCCTCGGGAGGGGCTCTGGGGCCAACGTCCTGACTTTC. Translated, it gives CASSLGRGSGANVLTF.

J is TRBJ1-5 and V is TRBV5-8, with D maybe TRBD1 (6 bases). CDR1 and CDR2 from the germline V gene are SGHTS and YDEGEE. Between the trimmed V and J ends, which lost 0 bases and 6 bases, there was a span of 10 bases. This CDR3 is built from 14 residues. The CDR3 is CASSLVQGSQPQHF. In DNA, the CDR3 is TGTGCCAGCAGCTTGGTGCAGGGGAGTCAGCCCCAGCATTTT.

This chain uses TRBV7-3 with TRBJ2-7; 10 bases map to TRBD2. The V and J ends lost 2 bases and 2 bases, in that order; junction bases with no gene match: 3. Germline V lookup: CDR1 SGHTA, CDR2 FQGTGA. The CDR3 is made up of 15 amino acids. DNA of the CDR3: TGTGCCAGCAGCTTAGCTAGCGGGGGTCCCTACGAGCAGTACTTC. Translating it yields CASSLASGGPYEQYF. Supplemented by reference TRBV7-3 and TRBJ2-7, the full variable domain reads GAGVSQTPSNKVTEKGKYVELRCDPISGHTALYWYRQSLGQGPEFLIYFQGTGAADDSGLPNDRFFAVRPEGSVSTLKIQRTERGDSAVYLCASSLASGGPYEQYFGPGTRLTVT.

The chain links TRBV29-1 to TRBJ1-1; TRBD1 is a possible D gene (5 bases). The CDR3 sequence is 11 residues long. The V and J ends lost 4 bases and 8 bases respectively, with 11 bases between them. From germline, CDR1 is SQVTM and CDR2 ANQGSEA. The CDR3 spells CSVARQGEAFF. Written as DNA, the CDR3 is TGCAGCGTTGCAAGGCAGGGAGAAGCTTTCTTT.

The J gene is TRBJ1-3, the V gene TRBV9; 7 bases are shared with TRBD1. CDR3 length equals 17 residues. The V gene's germline CDR1 is SGDLS and CDR2 YYNGEE. V trimming: 0 bases; J trimming: 0 bases; junction bases outside the gene matches: 6. CDR3 in DNA: TGTGCCAGCAGCGTAGGGACAGGCAGTTACTCTGGAAACACCATATATTTT. It specifies CASSVGTGSYSGNTIYF.

J is TRBJ1-2 and V is TRBV13, with 9 bases that match TRBD1. Germline-derived CDR1 and CDR2 are PRHDT and FYEKMQ (reference sequence). The ends lost 5 bases at V and 4 bases at J; junction bases unmatched: 11. This CDR3 is 16 amino acids long. In DNA, the CDR3 is TGTGCCAGCAGCACCAATTACAGGGGGCTCTTCTATGGCTACACCTTC. Translation gives CASSTNYRGLFYGYTF.

This chain joins TRBV7-2 and TRBJ2-5, with 10 bases lining up with TRBD2. J gave up 1 base and V 3 bases, and 5 bases lay outside the gene matches. CDR1 is SGHTA, CDR2 FQGNSA, per germline. The CDR3 is 16 residues long. The CDR3 protein is CASSFSSGGSQETQYF. For the CDR3, the DNA is TGTGCCAGCAGCTTCTCTAGCGGGGGTTCCCAAGAGACCCAGTACTTC.

This clone appeared a single time. The rearrangement joins TRBV5-1 to TRBJ2-1, with 9 positions matching TRBD2. J lost 6 bases, V lost 10 bases, and 14 bases had no gene match. Per the germline V gene, CDR1 is SGHRS and CDR2 is YFSETQ. CDR3 size: 15 residues. The CDR3 loop is CARRGGGEVVNEQFF. The CDR3 DNA reads TGCGCCCGCCGGGGCGGGGGGGAGGTCGTCAATGAGCAGTTCTTC. Filled out from reference TRBV5-1 and TRBJ2-1, the complete variable domain reads KAGVTQTPRYLIKTRGQQVTLSCSPISGHRSVSWYQQTPGQGLQFLFEYFSETQRNKGNFPGRFSGRQFSNSRSEMNVSTLELGDSALYLCARRGGGEVVNEQFFGPGTRLTVL.

V is TRBV30 and J is TRBJ2-1; unclear D gene. Between the trimmed V and J ends, which lost 5 bases and 0 bases, there was a span of 8 bases. Germline loops: CDR1 GTSNPN, CDR2 SVGIG (reference sequence). The CDR3 is made up of 13 amino acids. The CDR3 loop reads CAWVQSSYNEQFF. The CDR3, as DNA: TGTGCCTGGGTACAGAGCTCCTACAATGAGCAGTTCTTC.

The CDR3 sequence is CASSLEGSRAFF. In DNA form, the CDR3 reads TGTGCCAGCAGCTTAGAGGGGAGCAGAGCTTTCTTT. The chain recombines TRBV11-3 with TRBJ1-1; D is unresolved. Looked up from germline, CDR1 is SGHNT and CDR2 is YENEEA. V dropped 0 bases and J dropped 10 bases, with 9 bases sitting between them. This CDR3 is 12 amino acids long.

The gene calls are TRBV9 and TRBJ1-1, with D tentatively TRBD1 (5 bases). The CDR3 is 14 residues long. Germline V CDR1 and CDR2: SGDLS, YYNGEE. V lost 0 bases and J 4 bases, leaving 10 bases between the germline ends. CDR3 in amino acids: CASSVDGGTTEAFF. Here the CDR3 DNA reads TGTGCCAGCAGCGTAGATGGAGGGACCACTGAAGCTTTCTTT.

In this sample, this clone turned up a few times. The chain recombines TRBV7-2 with TRBJ1-1; tentatively, D is TRBD1 (5 bases). V lost 4 bases and J lost 4, with 13 bases in between. The length of the CDR3 is 14 residues. The germline CDR1 and CDR2 sequences are SGHTA and FQGNSA. The CDR3 nucleotides are TGTGCCAGCAGCTCTTCACGGGGGGGCACTGAAGCTTTCTTT. The encoded protein is CASSSSRGGTEAFF.

The chain recombines TRBV10-3 with TRBJ1-2; tentative D call: TRBD1 (6 bases). The germline V gene has CDR1 ENHRY and CDR2 SYGVKD. This CDR3 contains 18 residues. Trimming pared 3 bases from V and 6 bases from J, leaving 26 bases between. This CDR3 reads CAISDFRTGNRRSDGYTF. The CDR3 bases are TGTGCCATCAGTGACTTTCGAACAGGGAACAGACGCTCCGATGGCTACACCTTC.

The chain employs TRBV30 and TRBJ1-2; D not resolved. The V gene lost 2 bases and the J gene lost 8 bases, with 18 bases spanning the gap. Germline assignment: CDR1 GTSNPN and CDR2 SVGIG (reference sequence). This CDR3 has 14 amino acids. The CDR3 region has the DNA TGTGCCTGGAGTTTTAGCCGGCCCCTGAGCGGCTACACCTTC. Amino acid sequence: CAWSFSRPLSGYTF.

The chain is built from TRBV27 and TRBJ1-2; no clear D. The CDR3 contains 10 residues. V was pared by 6 bases and J by 7 bases, with 6 bases between. Germline loops: CDR1 MNHEY, CDR2 SMNVEV (reference sequence). The CDR3 is CASSGGGYTF. CDR3 DNA sequence: TGTGCCAGCAGCGGCGGTGGCTACACCTTC.

The chain has TRBV18 and TRBJ2-5; 8 bases line up with TRBD1. Germline V CDR1 and CDR2: KGHSH, LQKENI. V lost 2 bases to trimming and J lost 5 bases; unmatched junction nucleotides: 7. CDR3 size: 15 residues. For the CDR3, the DNA is TGTGCCAGCTCACCAGACAGGGGCCTCTTGGAGACCCAGTACTTC. This encodes CASSPDRGLLETQYF.

The rearrangement joins TRBV18 to TRBJ2-7; 10 bases are shared with TRBD1. The trim removed 3 bases at V and 11 bases at J, leaving 10 bases unmatched. Germline CDR1 KGHSH, CDR2 LQKENI. This CDR3 has 14 residues. The CDR3 spells CASSPGTGERLEYF. CDR3 DNA: TGTGCCAGCTCACCGGGGACAGGGGAACGTTTGGAGTACTTC.

The CDR3 DNA sequence: TGTGCCAGCAGTGAAGTTCGGACAGGGGGCGCGGGCTACACCTTC. Translated, it gives CASSEVRTGGAGYTF. The gene calls are TRBV6-1 and TRBJ1-2; 11 positions agree with TRBD1. The germline V gene has CDR1 MNHNS and CDR2 SASEGT. The CDR3 length is 15 residues. Losses at the gene ends were 1 base for V and 8 bases for J; bases not matched to a gene: 6.

The chain has TRBV2 and TRBJ1-5, with TRBD1 matching 8 bases. Trimming removed 6 bases from V and 3 bases from J; junction bases left unmatched: 4. Germline CDR1 reads SNHLY; CDR2 reads FYNNEI. This CDR3 is 14 amino acids long. This chain's CDR3 is CASRTGAPNQPQHF. CDR3 nucleotides: TGTGCCAGCAGGACAGGGGCCCCCAATCAGCCCCAGCATTTT.

The rearrangement links TRBV3-1 (or the pseudogene TRBV3-2) to TRBJ1-5; no firm D call. The V end lost 4 bases, the J end lost 0 bases, and 10 bases lay between the germline ends. Germline V CDR1 and CDR2: LGHDT, YNNKEL (reference sequence). The CDR3 runs to 15 residues. The CDR3 protein is CASSPGGGSNQPQHF. In nucleotides, the CDR3 is TGTGCCAGCAGCCCGGGTGGTGGTAGCAATCAGCCCCAGCATTTT.

The chain combines TRBV7-3 with TRBJ2-1; TRBD1 matches 10 bases. J lost 4 bases, V lost 5 bases, and 8 bases had no gene match. The CDR3 sequence is 16 residues long. The V gene's germline CDR1 is SGHTA and CDR2 FQGTGA. The CDR3 reads CASSPKTGGPYNEQFF. In DNA form, the CDR3 reads TGTGCCAGCAGCCCTAAGACAGGGGGCCCGTACAATGAGCAGTTCTTC. Looking up the rest from reference TRBV7-3 and TRBJ2-1 gives the full variable domain: GAGVSQTPSNKVTEKGKYVELRCDPISGHTALYWYRQSLGQGPEFLIYFQGTGAADDSGLPNDRFFAVRPEGSVSTLKIQRTERGDSAVYLCASSPKTGGPYNEQFFGPGTRLTVL.

The genes are TRBV10-2 and TRBJ1-3, with D unresolved. Germline CDR1 is WSHSY and CDR2 is SAAADI. Trimming left V 3 bases short and J 0 bases short, with 9 bases between. The CDR3 totals 15 residues. CDR3 DNA: TGCGCCAGCAGTGACGAGGCGACCTCTGGAAACACCATATATTTT. Its translation: CASSDEATSGNTIYF.

The count of this clone is one. The chain uses TRBV5-1 and TRBJ1-1; 12 bases fit TRBD1. This CDR3 is built from 17 residues. Germline-derived CDR1 and CDR2 are SGHRS and YFSETQ. V lost 4 bases to trimming and J lost 5 bases; unmatched junction nucleotides: 12. The CDR3, as DNA: TGCGCCAGCAGCACATTAGGAGGGACAGGGGGCGGGACTGAAGCTTTCTTT. Translation gives CASSTLGGTGGGTEAFF.

CDR3 in DNA: TGTGCGATTTGGCTGGTTAACTATGGCTACACCTTC. Its protein product is CAIWLVNYGYTF. The chain combines TRBV28 with TRBJ1-2; D remains ambiguous. There are 12 residues in the CDR3. Looked up from germline, CDR1 is MDHEN and CDR2 is SYDVKM.

This chain joins TRBV7-9 and TRBJ1-2; the D gene is possibly TRBD1 (5 bases). Germline assignment: CDR1 SEHNR and CDR2 FQNEAQ (reference sequence). Trimming removed 5 bases from V and 7 bases from J, with 11 bases in between. The CDR3 runs to 12 residues. The DNA for the CDR3 is TGTGCCAGCAGCGGGGCCACATCTGGCTACACCTTC. This encodes CASSGATSGYTF.

The chain joins TRBV7-6 to TRBJ1-1, with 8 bases aligning to TRBD1. CDR1 and CDR2 (germline): SGHVS, FNYEAQ. V lost 4 bases to trimming and J lost 3 bases; unmatched junction nucleotides: 7. The CDR3 totals 15 residues. The CDR3 reads CASSSITGGHTEAFF. In DNA, the CDR3 is TGTGCCAGCAGCTCGATTACAGGGGGACACACTGAAGCTTTCTTT.

This clone was seen a few times. The chain combines TRBV4-2 with TRBJ1-6; 8 bases are a match to TRBD1. Germline loops: CDR1 LGHNA, CDR2 YNFKEQ. The CDR3 is 14 residues long. J lost 7 bases, V lost 3 bases, and 2 bases had no gene match. The DNA of the CDR3 is TGTGCCAGCAGCCACGGGACAGGAAATTCACCCCTCCACTTT. Amino acids: CASSHGTGNSPLHF.

The J gene is TRBJ2-5, the V gene TRBV18, with D possibly TRBD2 on 6 matching bases. Trimming pared 4 bases from V and 3 bases from J, leaving 9 bases between. In germline, CDR1 is KGHSH, CDR2 LQKENI. The CDR3 is 13 amino acids. For the CDR3, the DNA is TGTGCCAGCTCACTGGGACTGGAAGAGACCCAGTACTTC. It is translated as CASSLGLEETQYF.

This clone was seen a handful of times. This chain links TRBV5-8 with TRBJ2-3, with 8 bases fitting TRBD2. The CDR3 is 17 amino acids. Germline trimming cut 4 bases from V and 0 bases from J; bases unmatched to any gene: 10. CDR1 and CDR2 (germline): SGHTS, YDEGEE. The CDR3 protein is CASSTIASGLSTDTQYF. The CDR3, as DNA: TGTGCCAGCAGCACCATCGCTAGCGGGCTCAGCACAGATACGCAGTATTTT.

This chain joins TRBV2 and TRBJ2-3; 10 bases agree with TRBD2. J lost 5 bases, V lost 7 bases, and 18 bases had no gene match. The CDR3 covers 18 residues. Per the germline V gene, CDR1 is SNHLY and CDR2 is FYNNEI. CDR3 sequence: CASKTEGIPSGRLDTQYF. The DNA for the CDR3 is TGTGCCAGCAAAACGGAGGGAATCCCTAGCGGGAGATTAGATACGCAGTATTTT.